This record covers a single T cell receptor beta chain. Its antigen is as yet unknown. Germline V gene lookup returns CDR1 MGHDK and CDR2 SYGVNS. The CDR3 has 23 amino acids. The V and J ends lost 5 bases and 1 base respectively, with 38 bases between them. These data are taken from a study of blood T cells in healthy people across ages. General study findings and limits: A strong correlation was found between TCR beta diversity and the percentage of naive T cells.

For the second PCR, which ran for roughly 6 to 11 cycles, a sample-barcoded 5' primer and a J-beta primer mix were used. Every single cDNA molecule received a tag from a template-switch adaptor with 12 random nucleotides. At least 2.5 million CDR3-containing paired-end reads were obtained per sample. TCRdb ran MiXCR on the 5' RACE reads and lists one entry per CDR3 protein. The table shows 1,500,000 or so distinct CDR3 sequences, with approximately 59% occurring only once. This sequence was found in a man between 18 and 29 years old in good health. Input material: blood. This rearrangement joins TRBV25-1 to TRBJ2-5, with D possibly matching TRBD2 (6 bases). CDR3: CASSPLEIGRDSTGRSPQETQYF. The CDR3 bases are TGTGCCAGCAGTCCCCTCGAGATTGGGCGGGACTCTACGGGACGCTCGCCCCAAGAGACCCAGTACTTC.